The entry below describes one T cell receptor beta chain. Its cognate antigen is unknown. The length of the CDR3 is 16 residues. Trimming removed 3 bases at V and 0 bases at J, with 13 bases between. CDR1 is SGHRS, CDR2 YFSETQ, per germline. This record belongs to a study of T cell responses to AZD1222 COVID-19 vaccine. Study conclusions and caveats: Spike-specific TCR breadth rose after two AZD1222 doses, and depth rose as well. Repertoires were sampled only after the peak T cell response. Clonal diversity was possibly underestimated, and white British individuals and females predominated among donors.

TCRdb keeps only in-frame clones here, not all; method: immunoSEQ multiplex PCR. The repertoire holds fewer than 150,000 clones, 80% to 90% seen once, with around 3.6% in the top ten. The J gene is TRBJ2-1, the V gene TRBV5-1, with no clear D. The sequence came from an adult in good health. The material sequenced was peripheral blood, taken on day 0 of AZD1222 vaccination. CDR3 sequence: CASSSVASNSYNEQFF. The CDR3 coding sequence is TGCGCCAGCAGCTCGGTAGCCTCGAACTCCTACAATGAGCAGTTCTTC.